This entry concerns a single TCR beta chain. Its target is not known. This sample was taken from a study of cytomegalovirus exposure and HLA in healthy donors. Background on the study: Early release data held about 85 million unique TCRs from HLA-typed donors.

General study results and limits: A later analysis found that most CMV-associated TCR beta chains appeared HLA-restricted. Most TCR beta V segments were productive about 90% or about 30% of the time in an earlier analysis.

PCR primers comprised 60 Vbeta and 13 Jbeta primers. Sequencing used immunoSEQ multiplex PCR; TCRdb keeps in-frame clones, though not all of them. The sample holds approximately 210,000 clones, about four fifths seen once. Whereas donors were nominally healthy upon sampling, unrecorded immune exposures were probable. The TCR originated in a woman aged 40 to 50 in good health and CMV-seronegative. The specimen sequenced was PBMCs.

CDR3 sequence reads: CASSLQGQNYGYTF. The CDR3 nucleotides are TGCGCCAGCAGCTTGCAGGGGCAGAACTATGGCTACACCTTC. V and J are TRBV5-1 and TRBJ1-2; tentative D call: TRBD1 (6 bases). There are 14 residues in the CDR3. Trimming stripped 1 base from V and 2 bases from J, with 9 bases between. Germline loops: CDR1 SGHRS, CDR2 YFSETQ.